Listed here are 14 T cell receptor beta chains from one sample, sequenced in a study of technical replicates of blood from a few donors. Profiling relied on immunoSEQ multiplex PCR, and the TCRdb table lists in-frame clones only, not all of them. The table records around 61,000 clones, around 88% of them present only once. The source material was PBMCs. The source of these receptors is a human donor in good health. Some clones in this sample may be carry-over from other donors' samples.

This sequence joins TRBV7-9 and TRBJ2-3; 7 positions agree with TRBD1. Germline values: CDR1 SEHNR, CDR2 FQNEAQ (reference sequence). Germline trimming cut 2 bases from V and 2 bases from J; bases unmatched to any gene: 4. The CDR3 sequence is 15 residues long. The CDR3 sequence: CASSLSTGATDTQYF. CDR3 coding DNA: TGTGCCAGCAGCTTAAGTACAGGGGCCACAGATACGCAGTATTTT.

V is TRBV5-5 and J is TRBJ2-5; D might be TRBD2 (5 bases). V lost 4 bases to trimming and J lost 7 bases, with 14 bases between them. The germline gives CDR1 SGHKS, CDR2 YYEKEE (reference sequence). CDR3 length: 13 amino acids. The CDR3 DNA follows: TGTGCCAGCAGCCTGACTACAGACGGGACCCAGTACTTC. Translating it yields CASSLTTDGTQYF.

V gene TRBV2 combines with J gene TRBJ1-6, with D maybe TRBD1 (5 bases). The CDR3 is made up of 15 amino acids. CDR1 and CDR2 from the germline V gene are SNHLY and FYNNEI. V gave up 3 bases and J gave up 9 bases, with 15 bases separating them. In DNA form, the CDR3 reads TGTGCCAGCAGTGATGGACAAACGGCTGGTTCACCCCTCCACTTT. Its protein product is CASSDGQTAGSPLHF.

CDR3 in DNA: TGTGCCACCAGCAGGATCGGTAACTCCTACGAGCAGTACTTC. It yields the protein CATSRIGNSYEQYF. V is TRBV15 and J is TRBJ2-7, with D unclear. The CDR3 length is 14 residues. Trimming removed 3 bases at V and 0 bases at J, with 9 bases between. The germline gives CDR1 LNHNV, CDR2 YYDKDF (reference sequence).

The chain's CDR3 is CASSYSGTQVEQYF. The CDR3 bases are TGTGCCAGCAGTTATAGCGGGACACAGGTCGAGCAGTACTTC. This rearrangement joins TRBV6-6 to TRBJ2-7; 8 nucleotides line up with TRBD2. V lost 3 bases and J lost 6; bases outside the gene matches: 7. This CDR3 is 14 amino acids long. Germline loops: CDR1 MNHNY, CDR2 SVGAGI (reference sequence).

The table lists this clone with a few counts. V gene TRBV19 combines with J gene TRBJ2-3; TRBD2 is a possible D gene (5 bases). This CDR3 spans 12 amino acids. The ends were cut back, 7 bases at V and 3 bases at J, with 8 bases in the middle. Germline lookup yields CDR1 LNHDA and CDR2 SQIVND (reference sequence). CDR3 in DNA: TGTGCCAGTAAATCGGGGACAGATACGCAGTATTTT. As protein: CASKSGTDTQYF.

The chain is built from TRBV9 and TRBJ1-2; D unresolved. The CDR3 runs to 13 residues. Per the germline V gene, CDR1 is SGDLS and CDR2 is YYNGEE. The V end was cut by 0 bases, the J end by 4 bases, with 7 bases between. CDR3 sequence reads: CASSVVSGYGYTF. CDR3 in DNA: TGTGCCAGCAGCGTAGTTTCGGGCTATGGCTACACCTTC.

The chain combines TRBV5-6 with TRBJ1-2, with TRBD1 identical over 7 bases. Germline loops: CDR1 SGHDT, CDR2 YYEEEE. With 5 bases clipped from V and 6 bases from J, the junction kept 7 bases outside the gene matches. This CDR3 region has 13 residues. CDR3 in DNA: TGTGCCAGCAGTGCCGGGACAGTGGATGGCTACACCTTC. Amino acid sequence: CASSAGTVDGYTF.

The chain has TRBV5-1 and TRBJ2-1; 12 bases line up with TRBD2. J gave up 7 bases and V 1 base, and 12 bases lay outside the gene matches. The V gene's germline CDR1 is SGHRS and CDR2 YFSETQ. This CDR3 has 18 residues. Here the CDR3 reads CASSLMASGRANQNEQFF. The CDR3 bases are TGCGCCAGCAGCTTGATGGCTAGCGGGAGGGCCAATCAGAATGAGCAGTTCTTC. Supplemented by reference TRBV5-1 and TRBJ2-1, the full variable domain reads KAGVTQTPRYLIKTRGQQVTLSCSPISGHRSVSWYQQTPGQGLQFLFEYFSETQRNKGNFPGRFSGRQFSNSRSEMNVSTLELGDSALYLCASSLMASGRANQNEQFFGPGTRLTVL.

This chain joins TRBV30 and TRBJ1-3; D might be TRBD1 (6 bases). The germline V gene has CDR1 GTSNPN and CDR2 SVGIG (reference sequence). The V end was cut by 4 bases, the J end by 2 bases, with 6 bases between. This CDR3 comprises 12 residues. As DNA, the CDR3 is TGTGCCTGGACAGGGGCTGGAAACACCATATATTTT. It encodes CAWTGAGNTIYF.

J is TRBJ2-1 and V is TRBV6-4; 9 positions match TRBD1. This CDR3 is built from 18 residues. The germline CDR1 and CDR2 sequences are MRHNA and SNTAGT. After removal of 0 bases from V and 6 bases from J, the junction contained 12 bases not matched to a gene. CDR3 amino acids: CASSDSTGRTGDTNEQFF. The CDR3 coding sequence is TGTGCCAGCAGTGACTCGACGGGGAGGACAGGGGATACCAATGAGCAGTTCTTC.

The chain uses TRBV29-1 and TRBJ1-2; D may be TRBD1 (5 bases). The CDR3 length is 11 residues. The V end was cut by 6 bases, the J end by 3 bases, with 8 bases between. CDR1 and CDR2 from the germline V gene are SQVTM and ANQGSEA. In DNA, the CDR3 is TGCAGCGTCGGGACTGACTATGGCTACACCTTC. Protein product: CSVGTDYGYTF.

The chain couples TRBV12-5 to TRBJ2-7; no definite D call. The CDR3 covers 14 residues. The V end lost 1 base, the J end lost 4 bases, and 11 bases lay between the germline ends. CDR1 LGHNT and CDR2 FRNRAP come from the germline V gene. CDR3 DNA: TGTGCTAGTGGTTTGGGGCTCTTCGAATACGAGCAGTACTTC. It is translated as CASGLGLFEYEQYF.

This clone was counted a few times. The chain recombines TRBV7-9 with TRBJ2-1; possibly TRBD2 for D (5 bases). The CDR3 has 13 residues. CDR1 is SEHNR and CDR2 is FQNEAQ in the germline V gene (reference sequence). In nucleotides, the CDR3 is TGTGCTACAACCGAGGGCGTAGGACGTGAGCAGTTCTTC. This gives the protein CATTEGVGREQFF.